These 13 T cell receptor beta chains were all obtained from the same sample, sequenced in a study of T cell responses to AZD1222 COVID-19 vaccine. Method: immunoSEQ multiplex PCR; TCRdb's copy keeps in-frame clones and lacks some. The sample consists of about 130,000 clones, 89% of them appearing once. The material sequenced was peripheral blood, taken 28 days after the second AZD1222 dose. Receptors were obtained from an adult who received the AZD1222 COVID-19 vaccine.

The chain has TRBV7-9 and TRBJ1-4; a weak D match, TRBD1 (5 bases). V was shortened by 4 bases and J by 2 bases, with 14 bases between the two germline ends. This CDR3 spans 16 amino acids. Germline V lookup: CDR1 SEHNR, CDR2 FQNEAQ (reference sequence). In nucleotides, the CDR3 is TGTGCCAGCAGCTCCTACCGGGACCGGACTAATGAAAAACTGTTTTTT. Amino acid sequence: CASSSYRDRTNEKLFF.

The V gene is TRBV2, the J gene TRBJ2-1, with D maybe TRBD2 (6 bases). Trimming shortened V by 6 bases and J by 2 bases, and 14 bases separated the two germline ends. Germline assignment: CDR1 SNHLY and CDR2 FYNNEI. The CDR3 runs 15 residues. The CDR3 protein is CASRREIAAYNEQFF. Written as DNA, the CDR3 is TGTGCCAGCAGAAGAGAGATAGCGGCCTACAATGAGCAGTTCTTC. Based on the CDR3 plus reference TRBV2 and TRBJ2-1, the full variable domain is EPEVTQTPSHQVTQMGQEVILRCVPISNHLYFYWYRQILGQKVEFLVSFYNNEISEKSEIFDDQFSVERPDGSNFTLKIRSTKLEDSAMYFCASRREIAAYNEQFFGPGTRLTVL.

J is TRBJ1-2 and V is TRBV25-1, with a possible D match to TRBD1 (5 bases). The CDR3 covers 12 residues. V was clipped by 6 bases and J by 4 bases, with 9 bases between them. Germline V gene lookup returns CDR1 MGHDK and CDR2 SYGVNS. As DNA, the CDR3 is TGTGCCAGCAGACGGGGGTCCTATGGCTACACCTTC. It codes for CASRRGSYGYTF.

V gene TRBV19 combines with J gene TRBJ2-7, with 9 nucleotides matching TRBD2. The CDR3 sequence is 13 residues long. V shed 4 bases, J shed 7 bases, and the junction held 5 bases outside the gene matches. The germline V gene encodes CDR1 LNHDA and CDR2 SQIVND (reference sequence). CDR3 residues: CASSTSGEEEQYF. DNA of the CDR3: TGTGCCAGTAGTACTAGCGGGGAAGAGGAGCAGTACTTC.

The rearrangement joins TRBV7-2 to TRBJ2-1, with D perhaps matching TRBD1 (6 bases). Germline CDR1 SGHTA, CDR2 FQGNSA. This CDR3 region has 16 residues. V lost 5 bases and J lost 3, with 17 bases in between. This CDR3 reads CASSPGPRGFYNEQFF. The CDR3 DNA sequence: TGTGCCAGCAGCCCGGGTCCGAGGGGGTTCTACAATGAGCAGTTCTTC.

The chain recombines TRBV19 with TRBJ1-6, with 10 bases matching TRBD1. CDR1 is LNHDA, CDR2 SQIVND, per germline (reference sequence). This CDR3 spans 17 amino acids. With V trimmed by 5 bases and J by 1 base, 5 bases remained unmatched. CDR3 nucleotide sequence: TGTGCCAGTAGTGAGACAGGGGGCGCGTCCTATAATTCACCCCTCCACTTT. As protein: CASSETGGASYNSPLHF.

The chain employs TRBV3-1 (or the pseudogene TRBV3-2) and TRBJ2-7; a possible D gene is TRBD2 (6 bases). The V gene's germline CDR1 is LGHDT and CDR2 YNNKEL (reference sequence). Trimming left V 1 base short and J 2 bases short, with 12 bases between. There are 15 residues in the CDR3. DNA for the CDR3: TGTGCCAGCAGCCAAGGTAGGACTACGACCTACGAGCAGTACTTC. Amino acid sequence: CASSQGRTTTYEQYF.

The V and J genes are TRBV6-4 and TRBJ1-2; D might be TRBD1 (6 bases). V was shortened by 4 bases and J by 3 bases, with 12 bases between the two germline ends. This CDR3 has 14 amino acids. Germline CDR1 MRHNA, CDR2 SNTAGT. As DNA, the CDR3 is TGTGCCAGCAGTGTAAACAGGGAGGACTATGGCTACACCTTC. Translating gives CASSVNREDYGYTF.

The chain has TRBV4-1 and TRBJ2-7; the D gene is possibly TRBD1 (6 bases). Deletions cut 4 bases from V and 6 bases from J, with 16 bases between. The CDR3 loop spans 14 amino acids. CDR1 is MGHRA, CDR2 YSYEKL, per germline. For the CDR3, the DNA is TGCGCCAGCAGCCTGACGGTAGGGGGAAGCGAGCAGTACTTC. Translated, it gives CASSLTVGGSEQYF.

The chain uses TRBV27 and TRBJ1-2, with 9 bases lining up with TRBD1. With 5 bases clipped from V and 2 bases from J, the junction kept 6 bases outside the gene matches. Germline V gene lookup returns CDR1 MNHEY and CDR2 SMNVEV (reference sequence). This CDR3 contains 15 residues. CDR3 coding DNA: TGTGCCAGCAGTCGTGTGGGACAGGGAAACTATGGCTACACCTTC. Amino acid sequence: CASSRVGQGNYGYTF.

The chain links TRBV5-8 to TRBJ1-1; the D is unclear. The CDR3 covers 12 residues. Trimming cost V 4 bases and J 6 bases, with 10 bases left between them. CDR1 SGHTS and CDR2 YDEGEE come from the germline V gene. The CDR3 sequence: CASSRPFSEAFF. The CDR3 DNA follows: TGTGCCAGCAGCCGACCCTTTTCTGAAGCTTTCTTT.

The chain combines TRBV5-1 with TRBJ1-2; possible D gene TRBD1, 5 bases. Between the trimmed V and J ends, which lost 0 bases and 8 bases, there was a span of 11 bases. The CDR3 consists of 13 residues. CDR1 and CDR2 from the germline V gene are SGHRS and YFSETQ. The CDR3 is CASSLGSGRGYTF. In nucleotides, the CDR3 is TGCGCCAGCAGCTTGGGGTCAGGGCGCGGCTACACCTTC.

This rearrangement joins TRBV19 to TRBJ1-5; 9 bases are shared with TRBD1. Looked up from germline, CDR1 is LNHDA and CDR2 is SQIVND (reference sequence). There are 14 residues in the CDR3. J was trimmed by 11 bases and V by 4 bases; bases with no gene match: 9. The CDR3 DNA is TGTGCCAGTAGTACCCGGACAGGGGCCCAGTCCCAGCATTTT. Translating it yields CASSTRTGAQSQHF.